This is a list of T cell receptor beta chains from one sample in a study of T cell repertoires in cytomegalovirus infection. TCRdb re-derived calls from the reads in MiXCR, one entry per CDR3 protein. Of around 200,000 distinct CDR3 sequences listed, about 40% are singletons. No antigens are known for them. The sequenced sample was CD8+ T cells from cultured PBMCs, obtained from culture after CMV antigen stimulation. The receptors were gathered from a human donor in good health (CMV status not recorded). Some clones in this sample may be carry-over from other donors' samples. Both conserved end residues are part of each CDR3. D genes are given only for firm matches. Clone size is stated in some rows and not others, as once, few, many or a class when expanded.

V gene,D gene,clone size,J gene,CDR3 protein,CDR3 DNA
TRBV7-3,TRBD2,.,TRBJ2-1,CASSAGLAGPSSSYNEQFF,TGTGCCAGCAGCGCGGGACTAGCGGGTCCTTCCAGCTCCTACAATGAGCAGTTCTTC
TRBV7-9,.,few,TRBJ2-7,CASSLRGYWQYF,TGTGCCAGCAGCTTACGGGGGTATTGGCAGTACTTC
TRBV12-3/TRBV12-4,TRBD2,.,TRBJ2-2,CASSYSGRAGTGELFF,TGTGCCAGCAGTTACAGCGGGAGGGCCGGGACCGGGGAGCTGTTTTTT
TRBV27,.,.,TRBJ2-4,CASSLSTEGIQYF,TGTGCCAGCAGTTTGTCGACAGAGGGCATTCAGTACTTC
TRBV2,.,.,TRBJ2-7,CASSQLVSVSSYEQYF,TGTGCCAGCAGTCAGTTGGTGTCGGTGAGCTCCTACGAGCAGTACTTC
TRBV27,.,.,TRBJ1-2,CASSLWSNYGYTF,TGTGCCAGCAGTTTATGGTCCAACTATGGCTACACCTTC
TRBV7-4,.,few,TRBJ1-6,CASSAQSGPSYNSPLHF,TGTGCCAGCAGCGCACAATCGGGGCCATCCTATAATTCACCCCTCCACTTT
TRBV27,TRBD2,few,TRBJ2-1,CASSLSGGFSYNEQFF,TGTGCCAGCAGTTTAAGCGGGGGTTTCTCCTACAATGAGCAGTTCTTC
TRBV11-1,TRBD1,few,TRBJ2-3,CASSSTRTGGFADTQYF,TGTGCCAGCAGTTCAACCCGGACAGGGGGCTTCGCAGATACGCAGTATTTT
TRBV4-1,TRBD2,many,TRBJ2-1,CASSPLAGVRSEQFF,TGCGCCAGCAGCCCCCTAGCGGGAGTGAGAAGTGAGCAGTTCTTC
TRBV7-8,.,.,TRBJ2-7,CASSLTSRVSYEQYF,TGTGCCAGCAGCTTAACGAGCAGGGTCTCCTACGAGCAGTACTTC
TRBV6-6,TRBD1,few,TRBJ2-7,CASSYGTGGNEQYF,TGTGCCAGCAGTTACGGGACAGGGGGCAACGAGCAGTACTTC
TRBV7-4,.,many,TRBJ2-2,CASSVTTGTRSDTGELFF,TGTGCCAGCAGCGTTACTACAGGGACGAGAAGCGACACCGGGGAGCTGTTTTTT
TRBV5-1,TRBD2,.,TRBJ2-1,CASSLELAGVSYTWNEQFF,TGCGCCAGCAGCTTGGAACTAGCGGGAGTAAGTTACACGTGGAATGAGCAGTTCTTC
TRBV27,.,.,TRBJ2-1,CASSLTSLLSYNEQFF,TGTGCCAGCAGTCTCACTTCACTACTCTCCTACAATGAGCAGTTCTTC
TRBV12-3/TRBV12-4,TRBD2,.,TRBJ2-7,CASSPGTRVSEQYF,TGTGCCAGCAGCCCCGGGACTAGAGTCTCCGAGCAGTACTTC
TRBV14,.,.,TRBJ1-2,CASSHQDLPEAYGYTF,TGTGCCAGCAGCCATCAGGACCTACCGGAGGCCTATGGCTACACCTTC
TRBV25-1,TRBD2,.,TRBJ2-2,CASSALRGTSGRGGTGELFF,TGTGCCAGCAGTGCTCTGCGGGGGACTAGCGGGAGGGGAGGTACCGGGGAGCTGTTTTTT